The 10 T cell receptor beta chains below come from one sample, sequenced in a study of cytomegalovirus exposure and HLA in healthy donors. PCR was performed using 60 Vbeta and 13 Jbeta primers. Repertoires were generated with immunoSEQ multiplex PCR, while TCRdb's copy carries only in-frame clones and drops some. The sample's table shows about 79,000 clones. The source material was PBMCs. The origin of the receptors is a man aged 25-45 years in good health and CMV-seronegative.

This chain joins TRBV30 and TRBJ2-1; 14 bases are a match to TRBD2. Germline CDR1 is GTSNPN and CDR2 is SVGIG (reference sequence). CDR3 length: 14 residues. V dropped 5 bases and J dropped 10; count of bases not matched to a gene: 7. CDR3 in DNA: TGTGCCTGGGCCCCGGGACTAGCGGGAGTGGAGCAGTTCTTC. Translated, it gives CAWAPGLAGVEQFF.

The chain uses TRBV28 and TRBJ2-3; D not resolved. CDR1 MDHEN and CDR2 SYDVKM come from the germline V gene. This CDR3 comprises 12 residues. V shed 6 bases and J shed 3 bases, with 7 bases lying between them. The CDR3 reads CASSPHTDTQYF. DNA of the CDR3: TGTGCCAGCAGCCCACATACAGATACGCAGTATTTT.

This chain uses TRBV7-9 with TRBJ2-7, with D possibly matching TRBD2 (6 bases). CDR3 size: 13 residues. V was clipped by 4 bases and J by 4 bases, with 11 bases between them. Germline V gene data show CDR1 as SEHNR and CDR2 as FQNEAQ (reference sequence). CDR3 nucleotide sequence: TGTGCCAGCAGCTCCCTCGGGGGATACGAGCAGTACTTC. Translation: CASSSLGGYEQYF.

CDR3 coding DNA: TGCGCCAGCAGCTTGGGGCAGGGGCCCTTTGGGGGCTATGGCTACACCTTC. It encodes CASSLGQGPFGGYGYTF. The chain recombines TRBV5-1 with TRBJ1-2; tentatively, D is TRBD1 (6 bases). Germline CDR1 SGHRS, CDR2 YFSETQ. V shed 0 bases and J shed 4 bases, with 19 bases lying between them. This CDR3 region has 17 residues.

The rearrangement joins TRBV6-5 to TRBJ2-7; D might be TRBD2 (5 bases). V was pared by 6 bases and J by 0 bases, with 12 bases between. CDR1 MNHEY and CDR2 SVGAGI come from the germline V gene. CDR3 length: 14 amino acids. Here the CDR3 reads CASRPLTSSYEQYF. The CDR3 region has the DNA TGTGCCAGCAGACCCCTTACTAGCTCCTACGAGCAGTACTTC.

This sequence joins TRBV4-2 and TRBJ1-3; 9 nucleotides match TRBD1. Germline trimming cut 4 bases from V and 0 bases from J; bases unmatched to any gene: 4. The CDR3 has 16 residues. Germline V gene data show CDR1 as LGHNA and CDR2 as YNFKEQ. The CDR3 bases are TGTGCCAGCAGCCTAGGGACAGGGAGCTCTGGAAACACCATATATTTT. This sequence encodes CASSLGTGSSGNTIYF.

The chain is built from TRBV4-1 and TRBJ2-3; the match to TRBD1 covers 10 bases. This CDR3 is 15 amino acids long. The V segment lost 4 bases and the J segment 1 base; nucleotides outside the gene matches: 2. Germline values: CDR1 MGHRA, CDR2 YSYEKL. This CDR3 reads CASSRGQGGTDTQYF. The CDR3 DNA is TGCGCCAGCAGCCGTGGACAGGGGGGCACAGATACGCAGTATTTT.

The chain joins TRBV6-5 to TRBJ1-4; the D is unclear. CDR3 length: 16 amino acids. Germline V gene sequence: CDR1 MNHEY, CDR2 SVGAGI. The V end was cut by 0 bases, the J end by 0 bases, with 8 bases between. Here the CDR3 DNA reads TGTGCCAGCAGTTACTCTTTGGCAGCAACTAATGAAAAACTGTTTTTT. This sequence encodes CASSYSLAATNEKLFF.

The chain combines TRBV11-3 with TRBJ2-5; D not certain. V dropped 4 bases and J dropped 5 bases, with 20 bases sitting between them. The CDR3 is 16 residues long. The germline V gene encodes CDR1 SGHNT and CDR2 YENEEA. This CDR3 reads CASSSSAPRSWETQYF. DNA for the CDR3: TGTGCCAGCAGCTCTTCGGCCCCGAGGTCGTGGGAGACCCAGTACTTC.

The V call is TRBV30, the J call TRBJ2-1; D is possibly TRBD2 (6 bases). There are 18 residues in the CDR3. V was trimmed by 0 bases and J by 7 bases, leaving 25 bases between them. CDR1 and CDR2 (germline): GTSNPN, SVGIG (reference sequence). The CDR3 region is CAWSVGARPSRRGNEQFF. In DNA form, the CDR3 reads TGTGCCTGGAGTGTAGGGGCTCGGCCTTCCCGGCGGGGAAATGAGCAGTTCTTC.